The rows below give T cell receptor beta chains drawn from one sample of a study of T-cell memory formation after mild COVID-19. MiXCR was run by TCRdb on the 5' RACE reads, yielding one entry per CDR3 protein. The sample yields a few hundred thousand distinct CDR3 sequences, about 20% seen once. Sequenced sample: PBMCs or a T cell subset sorted from them (not recorded which). The receptors were gathered from an adult woman who had mild COVID-19 (a few samples of this study predate the infection). Cell type and time point are not known. CDR3s include the opening cysteine and the closing phenylalanine or tryptophan. A D gene is named only where the DNA matches it firmly. Where a row states a size, it is once, few, many or the class of an expanded clone; other rows omit it.

d_call clone_size j_call v_call cdr3_aa cdr3_nt
NA NA TRBJ2-6 TRBV18 CASSPRSKVSGANVLTF TGTGCCAGCTCACCCCGATCCAAGGTCTCTGGGGCCAACGTCCTGACTTTC
TRBD1 NA TRBJ2-2 TRBV12-3/TRBV12-4 CASTIARTGWTGELFF TGTGCCAGCACCATAGCCCGGACAGGGTGGACCGGGGAGCTGTTTTTT
NA few TRBJ1-2 TRBV7-9 CASSHSTVGYGYTF TGTGCCAGCAGCCACAGTACGGTGGGATATGGCTACACCTTC
NA NA TRBJ2-2 TRBV4-1 CASSYIGGGELFF TGCGCCAGCAGTTACATCGGGGGCGGGGAGCTGTTTTTT
NA few TRBJ1-4 TRBV11-2 CASSLVYGQKLFF TGTGCCAGCAGCTTAGTGTATGGACAAAAACTGTTTTTT
TRBD2 NA TRBJ2-3 TRBV10-3 CAISHLRTSGSVADTQYF TGTGCCATTTCCCACCTCCGGACTAGCGGGAGTGTCGCAGATACGCAGTATTTT
TRBD1 NA TRBJ2-7 TRBV4-2 CASSRDRGTSYEQYF TGTGCCAGCAGCCGAGACAGGGGGACCTCCTACGAGCAGTACTTC
NA few TRBJ1-1 TRBV20-1 CSARFAGRRNTEAFF TGCAGTGCTAGATTTGCGGGACGGAGGAACACTGAAGCTTTCTTT
NA many TRBJ2-2 TRBV18 CASSPGVNTGELFF TGTGCCAGCAGCCCCGGGGTGAACACCGGGGAGCTGTTTTTT
NA few TRBJ2-3 TRBV5-1 CASSWGRLVSTDTQYF TGCGCCAGCAGCTGGGGAAGACTCGTTAGCACAGATACGCAGTATTTT
TRBD1 few TRBJ1-2 TRBV29-1 CSVEVLRAGGGGYTF TGCAGCGTTGAAGTTCTGCGGGCAGGGGGCGGCGGCTACACCTTC
NA few TRBJ2-1 TRBV27 CASSFAGGKRSDEQFF TGTGCCAGCAGTTTTGCCGGGGGAAAGCGGAGTGATGAGCAGTTCTTC
NA few TRBJ2-5 TRBV9 CASSVDPEETQYF TGTGCCAGCAGCGTAGATCCGGAGGAGACCCAGTACTTC
TRBD2 NA TRBJ2-3 TRBV4-3 CASSQDYPLTSGREYTQYF TGCGCCAGCAGCCAAGATTATCCTTTGACTAGCGGGAGGGAATATACGCAGTATTTT
NA few TRBJ1-4 TRBV9 CASSAYGGEVMGEKLFF TGTGCCAGCAGTGCTTACGGGGGAGAAGTCATGGGGGAAAAACTGTTTTTT
TRBD1 NA TRBJ1-5 TRBV7-2 CASSLRPGQGGQPQHF TGTGCCAGCAGCTTACGTCCGGGACAGGGAGGTCAGCCCCAGCATTTT
TRBD2 many TRBJ2-1 TRBV15 CATSIGTSGPEGQFF TGTGCCACCAGCATCGGGACTAGCGGGCCCGAGGGGCAGTTCTTC
NA NA TRBJ2-2 TRBV5-1 CASRSDPNTGELFF TGCGCCAGCCGCTCAGACCCGAACACCGGGGAGCTGTTTTTT
NA few TRBJ2-7 TRBV28 CASSSSGDPYEQYF TGTGCCAGCAGTTCGTCAGGGGACCCCTACGAGCAGTACTTC
TRBD2 NA TRBJ2-7 TRBV5-4 CASSNAGGPEQYF TGTGCCAGCAGCAACGCGGGGGGGCCGGAGCAGTACTTC
NA few TRBJ2-7 TRBV15 CATSRDRSPIEQYF TGTGCCACCAGCAGAGATCGGAGCCCTATCGAGCAGTACTTC
NA NA TRBJ1-6 TRBV6-1 CASSEQGRSPLHF TGTGCCAGCAGTGAGCAGGGGAGATCACCCCTCCACTTT
NA NA TRBJ2-7 TRBV4-3 CASSQVPCYEQYF TGCGCCAGCAGCCAGGTTCCTTGCTACGAGCAGTACTTC